The 15 T cell receptor beta chains presented below share a single source sample, sequenced in a study of T cells in Graves' hyperthyroidism and ophthalmopathy. RNA transcripts yielded amplified TCR beta CDR3 regions. An initial round of RT-PCR targeting the TCR CDR3 relied on the HTBI primer set. TCRdb analysed the multiplex PCR reads with MiXCR anew, one entry per CDR3 protein. Found here are 600,000 to 850,000 distinct CDR3 sequences, roughly a sixth of them singletons; the top ten hold 16%. The sample taken for sequencing was blood. The receptors shown here come from a woman in her forties or fifties with Graves' hyperthyroidism that later progressed to Graves' ophthalmopathy.

This clonotype was detected only a few times. This sequence joins TRBV9 and TRBJ2-1; D call uncertain. The CDR3 contains 14 residues. V lost 4 bases, J lost 8 bases, and 16 bases lay in between. The germline V gene encodes CDR1 SGDLS and CDR2 YYNGEE. This chain's CDR3 is CASSLGPRTDEQFF. Here the CDR3 DNA reads TGTGCCAGCAGCCTAGGGCCCCGAACCGATGAGCAGTTCTTC.

This clonotype was observed a few times. The chain joins TRBV5-1 to TRBJ1-3; D may be TRBD1 (5 bases). The CDR3 totals 14 residues. V dropped 2 bases and J dropped 1 base, with 7 bases sitting between them. Germline V gives CDR1 SGHRS, CDR2 YFSETQ. CDR3 amino acids: CASSFEGSGNTIYF. DNA for the CDR3: TGCGCCAGCAGCTTTGAGGGGTCTGGAAACACCATATATTTT.

There are many counts of this clonotype. The CDR3 is CASSQVSSGVSTNNEQFF. In DNA form, the CDR3 reads TGTGCCAGCAGCCAAGTTTCTAGCGGGGTGAGCACTAACAATGAGCAGTTCTTC. This chain uses TRBV3-1 with TRBJ2-1; 9 positions match TRBD2. J lost 5 bases, V lost 1 base, and 12 bases had no gene match. The length of the CDR3 is 18 residues. Germline-derived CDR1 and CDR2 are LGHDT and YNNKEL (reference sequence).

This rearrangement joins TRBV6-1 to TRBJ2-3; a possible D gene is TRBD1 (5 bases). V lost 5 bases and J lost 0, with 9 bases in between. Germline CDR1 reads MNHNS; CDR2 reads SASEGT. CDR3 length: 14 amino acids. The CDR3 here is CASSWGKSTDTQYF. The CDR3 DNA is TGTGCCAGCAGTTGGGGCAAGAGCACAGATACGCAGTATTTT.

This clonotype occurred a few times. The chain employs TRBV2 and TRBJ2-3; D is perhaps TRBD2 (6 bases). CDR3 length equals 14 residues. Germline CDR1 and CDR2: SNHLY and FYNNEI. With 8 bases removed from V and 2 bases from J, the gap between germline ends came to 14 bases. The DNA for the CDR3 is TGTGCCAGCCTACCACGCGGGGCCACAGATACGCAGTATTTT. Amino acid sequence: CASLPRGATDTQYF.

The V and J genes are TRBV7-3 and TRBJ1-2, with a weak D call TRBD1 (5 bases). Per germline, CDR1 SGHTA and CDR2 FQGTGA. This CDR3 is 16 amino acids long. V was shortened by 2 bases and J by 8 bases, with 21 bases between the two germline ends. CDR3 residues: CASSLGGGMRTGGYTF. The CDR3, as DNA: TGTGCCAGCAGCTTAGGCGGGGGGATGCGGACGGGGGGCTACACCTTC. Full variable domain (outside the CDR3, taken from reference TRBV7-3 and TRBJ1-2): GAGVSQTPSNKVTEKGKYVELRCDPISGHTALYWYRQSLGQGPEFLIYFQGTGAADDSGLPNDRFFAVRPEGSVSTLKIQRTERGDSAVYLCASSLGGGMRTGGYTFGSGTRLTVV.

In this sample, this clonotype turned up a few times. With a much larger clone just one base away, this may be a read error. The chain joins TRBV2 to TRBJ2-3; D is undetermined. The CDR3 extends over 14 amino acids. Germline V gives CDR1 SNHLY, CDR2 FYNNEI. Trimming took 0 bases from V and 9 from J, leaving 13 bases between them. CDR3 amino acids: CASSEAPGVRTQYF. The CDR3 nucleotides are TGTGCCAGCAGTGAAGCGCCTGGTGTACGCACGCAGTATTTT.

This clonotype was recorded many times. The chain combines TRBV15 with TRBJ1-5; D unresolved. Germline V gives CDR1 LNHNV, CDR2 YYDKDF (reference sequence). Trimming pared 0 bases from V and 0 bases from J, leaving 9 bases between. This CDR3 is 16 amino acids long. The CDR3 DNA reads as TGTGCCACCAGCAGAGATACAGCTTATAGCAATCAGCCCCAGCATTTT. Its protein product is CATSRDTAYSNQPQHF.

This clonotype was detected many times. The chain has TRBV2 and TRBJ1-2, with 9 bases that match TRBD1. V lost 1 base to trimming and J lost 5 bases; unmatched junction nucleotides: 5. The CDR3 consists of 15 residues. Germline CDR1 SNHLY, CDR2 FYNNEI. The CDR3 DNA reads TGTGCCAGCAGTGAAGAGGACAGGGGTTTGTATGGCTACACCTTC. Protein product: CASSEEDRGLYGYTF. Using reference TRBV2 and TRBJ1-2 for the parts outside the CDR3, the full variable domain is EPEVTQTPSHQVTQMGQEVILRCVPISNHLYFYWYRQILGQKVEFLVSFYNNEISEKSEIFDDQFSVERPDGSNFTLKIRSTKLEDSAMYFCASSEEDRGLYGYTFGSGTRLTVV.

This clonotype was seen at least ten times. The chain combines TRBV30 with TRBJ2-1; no firm D call. Deletions cut 5 bases from V and 3 bases from J, with 5 bases between. Germline V gene lookup returns CDR1 GTSNPN and CDR2 SVGIG (reference sequence). The CDR3 totals 11 residues. CDR3 protein: CAWGDYNEQFF. CDR3 bases: TGTGCCTGGGGAGACTACAATGAGCAGTTCTTC.

In this sample, this clonotype turned up many times. The V gene is TRBV12-3 or TRBV12-4, the J gene TRBJ1-1; no clear D. Deletions cut 10 bases from V and 7 bases from J, with 19 bases between. This CDR3 contains 13 residues. The CDR3 spells CATSYGDLGEAFF. Written as DNA, the CDR3 is TGTGCCACATCTTACGGGGATCTTGGTGAAGCTTTCTTT.

The rearrangement links TRBV6-4 to TRBJ1-6, with 7 bases identical to TRBD1. Germline V gene data show CDR1 as MRHNA and CDR2 as SNTAGT. Trimming removed 3 bases from V and 7 bases from J; junction bases left unmatched: 21. CDR3 size: 20 residues. This CDR3 is CASSEHIFTHNRGENSPLHF. As DNA, the CDR3 is TGTGCCAGCAGTGAACATATTTTCACCCATAACAGGGGTGAGAATTCACCCCTCCACTTT.

As for this clonotype: The junction differs from germline at one of its ends, possibly a read error. The genes are TRBV15 and TRBJ2-1; TRBD2 matches 13 bases. The CDR3 is 16 residues long. CDR1 and CDR2 (germline): LNHNV, YYDKDF (reference sequence). The CDR3 protein is CVTSRPTSGGDDEQFF. CDR3 bases: TGTGTCACCAGCAGACCAACTAGCGGGGGGGATGATGAGCAGTTCTTC.

This chain links TRBV27 with TRBJ2-3; TRBD2 is a possible D gene (7 bases). CDR1 MNHEY and CDR2 SMNVEV come from the germline V gene (reference sequence). The V end was cut by 6 bases, the J end by 4 bases, with 20 bases between. The CDR3 spans 16 residues. This CDR3 reads CASSPEGGVGPDTQYF. The CDR3 nucleotides read TGTGCCAGCAGCCCGGAGGGGGGGGTAGGACCAGATACGCAGTATTTT.

This clonotype has only a few counts. The chain has TRBV6-2 or TRBV6-3 and TRBJ2-3, with TRBD1 identical over 9 bases. The CDR3 is 16 amino acids. Germline V gene sequence: CDR1 MNHEY, CDR2 SVGEGT. J gave up 4 bases and V 2 bases, and 7 bases lay outside the gene matches. CDR3 nucleotide sequence: TGTGCCAGCAGTTACGCGGGACAGGGAAACGCAGATACGCAGTATTTT. As protein: CASSYAGQGNADTQYF.